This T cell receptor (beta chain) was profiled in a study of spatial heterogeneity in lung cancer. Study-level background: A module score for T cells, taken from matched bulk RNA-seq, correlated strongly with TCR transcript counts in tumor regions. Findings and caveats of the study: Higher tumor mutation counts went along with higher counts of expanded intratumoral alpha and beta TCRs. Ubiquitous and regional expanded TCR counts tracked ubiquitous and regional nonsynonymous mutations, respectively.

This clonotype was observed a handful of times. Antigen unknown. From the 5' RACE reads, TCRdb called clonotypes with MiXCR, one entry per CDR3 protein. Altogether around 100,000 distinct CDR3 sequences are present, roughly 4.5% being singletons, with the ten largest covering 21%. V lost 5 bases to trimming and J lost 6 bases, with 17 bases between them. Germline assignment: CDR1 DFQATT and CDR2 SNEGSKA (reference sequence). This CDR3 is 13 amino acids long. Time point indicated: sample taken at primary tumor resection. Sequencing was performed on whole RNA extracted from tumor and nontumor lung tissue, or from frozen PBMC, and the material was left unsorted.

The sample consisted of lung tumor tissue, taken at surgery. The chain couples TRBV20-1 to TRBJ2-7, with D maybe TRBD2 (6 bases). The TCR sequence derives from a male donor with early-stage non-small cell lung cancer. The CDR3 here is CSARGAGGGEQYF. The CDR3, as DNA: TGCAGTGCTCGCGGGGCGGGTGGAGGCGAGCAGTACTTC.